This TCR beta chain stems from a study of cytomegalovirus exposure and HLA in healthy donors. Germline CDR1 is SEHNR and CDR2 is FQNEAQ (reference sequence). This CDR3 spans 15 amino acids. J lost 5 bases, V lost 4 bases, and 8 bases had no gene match. A multiplex PCR was run with 60 Vbeta primers and 13 Jbeta primers. Assay used: immunoSEQ multiplex PCR; TCRdb lists only in-frame clones, some missing. Of 150,000 to 200,000 clones listed, 70% to 85% are singletons. The rearrangement joins TRBV7-9 to TRBJ1-2, with TRBD1 matching 9 bases. The source of this sequence is a man aged 35 to 55 in good health and CMV-seronegative. The specimen was PBMCs. The CDR3 spells CASSSTGGEVYGYTF. The CDR3 DNA reads as TGTGCCAGCAGCTCCACAGGGGGCGAGGTTTATGGCTACACCTTC.